These 5 T cell receptor beta chains were all obtained from the same sample, sequenced in a study of T cells in Graves' hyperthyroidism and ophthalmopathy. The CDR3 regions of TCR beta were amplified from RNA transcripts. When the TCR CDR3 underwent first-round RT-PCR, the HTBI primer set was used. TCRdb reprocessed the multiplex PCR reads with MiXCR, giving one entry per CDR3 protein. This table has around 440,000 distinct CDR3 sequences, roughly 14% appearing once. The source material was blood. The receptor source for this set is a woman between 18 and 29 years old with Graves' hyperthyroidism.

This clonotype was found many times. The chain is built from TRBV12-3 or TRBV12-4 and TRBJ2-3; D unclear. V was clipped by 3 bases and J by 1 base, with 14 bases between them. CDR3 length: 16 amino acids. For the CDR3, the DNA is TGTGCCAGCAGTTTCGTTATGGGAATAGGCACAGATACGCAGTATTTT. Amino acid sequence: CASSFVMGIGTDTQYF.

This clonotype was counted only a few times. This rearrangement joins TRBV7-9 to TRBJ1-2; TRBD1 is a possible D gene (5 bases). This CDR3 has 14 residues. The V end lost 4 bases, the J end lost 2 bases, and 11 bases lay between the germline ends. In germline, CDR1 is SEHNR, CDR2 FQNEAQ (reference sequence). The CDR3 bases are TGTGCCAGCAGCTCCATGGGGGGAAACTATGGCTACACCTTC. Encoded protein: CASSSMGGNYGYTF.

This clonotype occurred a few times. Germline is not matched at one junction end, which may reflect a read error. The chain carries TRBV20-1 and TRBJ1-5; possibly TRBD1 for D (6 bases). The germline V gene has CDR1 DFQATT and CDR2 SNEGSKA (reference sequence). CDR3 length equals 13 residues. CDR3 protein: CGARVQGGQPQHF. For the CDR3, the DNA is TGCGGTGCTAGGGTACAGGGAGGTCAGCCCCAGCATTTT.

This clonotype appeared many times. In DNA form, the CDR3 reads TGTGCCAGCAGCGTAGGGAGGGACAACTCCTACGAGCAGTACTTC. It is translated as CASSVGRDNSYEQYF. The V gene is TRBV9, the J gene TRBJ2-7; D could derive from TRBD1 or TRBD2 (6 bases each). Germline CDR1 SGDLS, CDR2 YYNGEE. The CDR3 covers 15 residues. V was shortened by 0 bases and J by 0 bases, with 10 bases between the two germline ends.

Many counts were recorded for this clonotype. The gene calls are TRBV9 and TRBJ2-7; TRBD1 matches 9 bases. With 4 bases clipped from V and 2 bases from J, the junction kept 7 bases outside the gene matches. The length of the CDR3 is 15 residues. Looked up from germline, CDR1 is SGDLS and CDR2 is YYNGEE. The CDR3 protein is CASSPWTGDPYEQYF. CDR3 nucleotides: TGTGCCAGCAGCCCCTGGACAGGGGATCCCTACGAGCAGTACTTC.